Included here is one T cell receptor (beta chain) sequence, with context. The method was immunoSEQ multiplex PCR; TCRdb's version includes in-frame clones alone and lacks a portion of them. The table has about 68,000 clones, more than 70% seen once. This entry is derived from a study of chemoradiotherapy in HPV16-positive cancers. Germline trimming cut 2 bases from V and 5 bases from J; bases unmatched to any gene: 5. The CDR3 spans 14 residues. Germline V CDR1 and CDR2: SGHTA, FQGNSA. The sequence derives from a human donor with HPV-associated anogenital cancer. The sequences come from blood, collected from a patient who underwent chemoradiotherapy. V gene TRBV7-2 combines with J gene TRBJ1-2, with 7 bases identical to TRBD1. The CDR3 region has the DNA TGTGCCAGCAGCTTAAGCGGGACAGAATATGGCTACACCTTC. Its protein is CASSLSGTEYGYTF.